This TCR beta chain was retrieved from a study of regulatory T cells in long-lasting Graves disease. Study-wide results and caveats: It was possible that the small sample size reduced accuracy. Favored usage of TRBV28, TRBJ1-2 and TRBJ2-5 was recorded in persistent disease.

Turning to this clonotype: Its antigen remains unidentified.

Time point meaning: persistent/refractory GD, antithyroid drugs over 5 years with positive TRAb. The TCR library was prepared using RNA isolated from PBMCs. CDR3-region Arm-PCR and iRepertoire HTBI primers produced the TCR beta libraries. TCRdb re-analysed the multiplex PCR reads in MiXCR, keeping a single row per CDR3 protein. The sample records fewer than 450,000 distinct CDR3 sequences, around 24% being singletons. Trimming took off 8 bases at V and 1 base at J, with 17 bases between the two ends. The germline V gene has CDR1 GTSNPN and CDR2 SVGIG (reference sequence). This CDR3 has 14 amino acids.

The material sequenced was peripheral blood mononuclear cells (PBMCs), taken when the disease was refractory, from a patient treated with antithyroid drugs. This clonotype originated in a female donor with Graves disease. The chain links TRBV30 to TRBJ1-1; TRBD1 is a possible D gene (6 bases). The CDR3 sequence is CAGYDGQTNTEAFF. The CDR3 nucleotides are TGTGCCGGCTACGACGGACAGACGAACACTGAAGCTTTCTTT.